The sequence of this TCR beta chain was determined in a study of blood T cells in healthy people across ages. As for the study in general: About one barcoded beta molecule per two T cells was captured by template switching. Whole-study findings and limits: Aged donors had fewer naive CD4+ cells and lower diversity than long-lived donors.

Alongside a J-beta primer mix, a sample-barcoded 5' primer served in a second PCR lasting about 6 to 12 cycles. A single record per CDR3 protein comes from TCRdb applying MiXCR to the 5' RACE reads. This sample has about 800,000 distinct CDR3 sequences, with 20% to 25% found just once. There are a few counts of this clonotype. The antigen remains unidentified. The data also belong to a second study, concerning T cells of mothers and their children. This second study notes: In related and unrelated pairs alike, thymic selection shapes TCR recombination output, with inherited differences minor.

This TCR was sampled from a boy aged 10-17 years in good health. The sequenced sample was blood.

As DNA, the CDR3 is TGTGCCAGCAGCTTAGGGACGGCTGGGTTCCAAGAGACCCAGTACTTC. It codes for CASSLGTAGFQETQYF. The rearrangement links TRBV7-9 to TRBJ2-5; D gene ambiguous. The CDR3 extends over 16 amino acids. The germline CDR1 and CDR2 sequences are SEHNR and FQNEAQ (reference sequence). V shed 1 base and J shed 1 base, with 13 bases lying between them. Drawing the rest from reference TRBV7-9 and TRBJ2-5, the complete variable domain is DTGVSQNPRHKITKRGQNVTFRCDPISEHNRLYWYRQTLGQGPEFLTYFQNEAQLEKSRLLSDRFSAERPKGSFSTLEIQRTEQGDSAMYLCASSLGTAGFQETQYFGPGTRLLVL.